The sequence of this T cell receptor (beta chain) was determined in a study of high-grade serous ovarian cancer treatment subgroups. Per germline, CDR1 MDHEN and CDR2 SYDVKM. The CDR3 loop spans 13 amino acids. V lost 10 bases and J lost 7, with 17 bases in between. Generated by immunoSEQ multiplex PCR, the TCRdb table keeps only in-frame clones and is missing some. The sample contains over 1,500 clones, 75% to 90% of which appear only once. Tumor tissue was taken before any definitive surgery or chemotherapy was given. On this clone itself: Its cognate antigen is unknown.

Notes on the study in general: Repertoire similarity ranged roughly 0.11 to 0.85 between tumors of one patient.

Sequencing input: tumor tissue. The gene calls are TRBV28 and TRBJ1-5; D might be TRBD1 (5 bases). The receptor's source is a human donor with high-grade serous ovarian cancer. CDR3 sequence (DNA): TGTGCCATTGGGGGGGGGAAGTGGCAGCCCCAGCATTTT. It translates to CAIGGGKWQPQHF.